This TCR beta chain stems from a study of OX40 agonist ivuxolimab in advanced cancers. With respect to the entire study: Ivuxolimab, which targeted the costimulatory receptor OX40 (CD134), was an agonistic, fully human IgG2 monoclonal antibody. Intravenous ivuxolimab was administered to patients every 2 weeks at six dose levels: 0.01, 0.1, 0.3, 1.5, 3 and 10 mg/kg. Of the approximately 54 dose-escalation patients, hepatocellular carcinoma was present in roughly 19, melanoma in roughly 15, renal cell carcinoma in 9 and head and neck cancer in 9. The dose-escalation cohort was over 70% male with a mean age of about 65 years, ranging from 23 to 79. Prior anti-PD-1, anti-PD-L1 or anti-CTLA-4 therapy was permitted, and about two fifths of dose-escalation patients had received checkpoint inhibitors. Partial responses occurred in three dose-escalation patients, of whom one had hepatocellular carcinoma and two had cutaneous melanoma. The point of sequencing TCRbeta in the periphery was to test whether ivuxolimab changed TCR sequence diversity and drove clonal T-cell expansion. The paper reports the monotherapy dose-escalation portion (N ≈ 52 patients) of the phase I ivuxolimab trial.

For sequencing of the TCRbeta CDR3 region, genomic DNA was extracted from the sorted cells. The immunoSEQ Assay was used to sequence the TCRbeta CDR3 regions. TCRdb's version of the immuneACCESS table is confined to in-frame rearrangements and falls short of the full clone set. An unresolved V gene accounts for under half of the shortfall where checked; the remainder is of unknown origin. Present in this sample are 60,000 to 65,000 clones, approximately 90% of which were seen just once. Of the sample, under 14% falls within the top ten clones. As regards this clone: What this receptor recognizes is not known. The record has no base qualities; no much larger clone is one base away.

Measured from the cysteine to the phenylalanine, the CDR3 is 14 residues long. Just the 42-base CDR3 DNA is kept, in frame starting at base 1. CDR1 is given as LNHNV and CDR2 as YYDKDF, both from the germline V gene (reference sequence). Deletion took 1 base off V and 3 bases off J, with a span of 9 bases between the germline ends. Here is what the overall study found, with its caveats: Low levels of normalized T-cell clonal expansion were also seen in some nonresponding patients. After ivuxolimab, expanded clones were on average more numerous among CD8+ T cells than among CD4+ T cells. The antigen specificity of the clonally expanded peripheral T cells was not determined. In the 0.1-3.0 mg/kg groups, partial responders had among the lowest normalized peripheral clonal expansion, particularly in CD8+ T cells. At doses from 0.1 to 3.0 mg/kg, clonal expansion was seen in both CD4+ and CD8+ blood T cells between baseline and week 6.

Patients with autoimmune disease history or receiving systemic immunosuppression were excluded from the trial. Peripheral blood for TCR sequencing was collected from all dose cohorts at baseline, on cycle 4 day 1, and on cycle 7 day 1. The samples were taken from a phase I, first-in-human, multicenter, open-label dose-escalation trial of ivuxolimab. Adults with locally advanced or metastatic melanoma, renal cell, hepatocellular, or head and neck squamous cell carcinoma were enrolled in the trial. Before TCR sequencing, CD4+ T cells and CD8+ T cells from peripheral blood were sorted into separate populations.

This clonotype was obtained from an adult with an advanced solid tumor such as melanoma, head and neck, liver or kidney cancer. This specimen was CD4+ or CD8+ T cells sorted from blood, taken in a trial of the OX40 agonist ivuxolimab. The chain was built from TRBV15 and TRBJ1-2, with the D gene call left open. The DNA sequence follows: TGTGCCACCAGCAGAGGCGGTGCTGACTATGGCTACACCTTC. Translated, this is CATSRGGADYGYTF.